The clone carrying this T cell receptor (beta chain) has only a few counts. Its antigen is not known. The data were produced by immunoSEQ multiplex PCR, yet TCRdb's version contains in-frame clones alone and is incomplete. The sample lists roughly 45,000 clones, about 81% occurring once. Germline values: CDR1 SGHRS, CDR2 YFSETQ. Trimming removed 0 bases at V and 6 bases at J, with 13 bases between. This CDR3 has 15 amino acids. This sample was included in a study of OX40 agonist ivuxolimab in advanced cancers. Study-level background: Three patients had partial responses: one hepatocellular carcinoma, two cutaneous melanoma. Study-wide results and limits: There were, on average, more expanded clones in CD8+ T cells than in CD4+. Certain nonresponders additionally had low normalized T-cell clonal expansion.

The V and J genes are TRBV5-1 and TRBJ2-1; possibly TRBD1 or TRBD2 for D (5 bases each). The sequence derives from an adult with an advanced solid tumor such as melanoma, head and neck, liver or kidney cancer. The source material was CD4+ or CD8+ T cells sorted from blood, sampled in a trial of the OX40 agonist ivuxolimab. CDR3 DNA: TGCGCCAGCAGCTTGGTGGGGGATATCCTCAATGAGCAGTTCTTC. Translation: CASSLVGDILNEQFF.